The 25 T cell receptor beta chains presented below share a single source sample, sequenced in a study of T cell responses to AZD1222 COVID-19 vaccine. This table comes from immunoSEQ multiplex PCR, and its TCRdb copy is limited to in-frame clones, with some not included. The data hold over 90,000 clones, with 88% observed a single time. The starting material was peripheral blood, obtained on day 0 of AZD1222 vaccination. The receptors come from an adult in good health.

The chain combines TRBV7-2 with TRBJ2-1; TRBD2 is a possible D gene (5 bases). CDR1 and CDR2 from the germline V gene are SGHTA and FQGNSA. The CDR3 has 15 amino acids. V shed 5 bases and J shed 4 bases, with 15 bases lying between them. CDR3 nucleotide sequence: TGTGCCAGCAGCCCAGCGGCGGAACCGTACAATGAGCAGTTCTTC. As protein: CASSPAAEPYNEQFF.

V gene TRBV28 combines with J gene TRBJ1-1, with D tentatively TRBD1 (5 bases). The CDR3 has 13 residues. Germline V CDR1 and CDR2: MDHEN, SYDVKM. V gave up 4 bases and J gave up 5 bases, with 11 bases separating them. The CDR3 DNA reads as TGTGCCAGCAGTTGGCAGGAGGGGACTGAAGCTTTCTTT. Its translation is CASSWQEGTEAFF.

The rearrangement uses TRBV27 and TRBJ1-2; no clear D gene. Germline-derived CDR1 and CDR2 are MNHEY and SMNVEV (reference sequence). V was pared by 0 bases and J by 4 bases, with 12 bases between. The CDR3 spans 15 residues. This CDR3 is CASSLSHWDGYGYTF. The CDR3 region has the DNA TGTGCCAGCAGTTTATCCCACTGGGATGGCTATGGCTACACCTTC.

The chain is built from TRBV6-1 and TRBJ1-3, with TRBD1 matching 8 bases. Germline V CDR1 and CDR2: MNHNS, SASEGT. The CDR3 is made up of 15 amino acids. Trimming removed 3 bases from V and 0 bases from J; junction bases left unmatched: 1. The CDR3 reads CASSDRGLSGNTIYF. The DNA for the CDR3 is TGTGCCAGCAGTGACAGGGGGCTCTCTGGAAACACCATATATTTT.

This sequence joins TRBV11-2 and TRBJ2-5; 10 bases align to TRBD2. Germline V lookup: CDR1 SGHAT, CDR2 FQNNGV. CDR3 size: 14 residues. The V gene end was trimmed by 5 bases and the J gene end by 3 bases; junction bases not matched to a gene: 3. CDR3 bases: TGTGCCAGCAGCCGCGGACTAGCGGAAGAGACCCAGTACTTC. It translates to CASSRGLAEETQYF. Looking up the rest from reference TRBV11-2 and TRBJ2-5 gives the full variable domain: EAGVAQSPRYKIIEKRQSVAFWCNPISGHATLYWYQQILGQGPKLLIQFQNNGVVDDSQLPKDRFSAERLKGVDSTLKIQPAKLEDSAVYLCASSRGLAEETQYFGPGTRLLVL.

A few counts support this clone. This chain connects TRBV4-2 to TRBJ2-5; 7 bases match TRBD1. V shed 2 bases and J 3 bases; nucleotides not matched to a gene: 3. The CDR3 consists of 14 residues. Germline values: CDR1 LGHNA, CDR2 YNFKEQ. Written as DNA, the CDR3 is TGTGCCAGCAGCCAAATAGACAGGGAAGAGACCCAGTACTTC. Amino acid sequence: CASSQIDREETQYF.

This clone occurred a few times. The chain carries TRBV12-5 and TRBJ2-5; 8 bases align to TRBD1. J lost 7 bases, V lost 6 bases, and 7 bases had no gene match. Germline CDR1 and CDR2: LGHNT and FRNRAP. The CDR3 has 13 residues. The CDR3 here is CASGPGTGRTQYF. CDR3 nucleotide sequence: TGTGCTAGTGGCCCCGGGACAGGCAGGACCCAGTACTTC.

The V gene is TRBV4-3, the J gene TRBJ2-6; 8 bases match TRBD2. J was trimmed by 0 bases and V by 0 bases; bases with no gene match: 13. The CDR3 has 21 amino acids. Germline V gene data show CDR1 as LGHNA and CDR2 as YSLEER. In DNA, the CDR3 is TGCGCCAGCAGCCAAGAAGTTAGGACTAGCTCCCAGAGCTCTGGGGCCAACGTCCTGACTTTC. Encoded protein: CASSQEVRTSSQSSGANVLTF.

The chain recombines TRBV6-2 or TRBV6-3 with TRBJ1-2; the D is unclear. The CDR3 consists of 14 residues. Per the germline V gene, CDR1 is MNHEY and CDR2 is SVGEGT. The germline V and J ends were trimmed by 6 bases and 0 bases, with 11 bases remaining between them. The CDR3 loop reads CASSSVSTNYGYTF. CDR3 in DNA: TGTGCCAGCAGCTCTGTTTCTACTAACTATGGCTACACCTTC.

CDR3 region: CASSLGQGNQPQHF. The CDR3, as DNA: TGTGCCAGCAGCCTCGGACAGGGAAATCAGCCCCAGCATTTT. The chain employs TRBV28 and TRBJ1-5, with TRBD1 identical over 8 bases. Germline-derived CDR1 and CDR2 are MDHEN and SYDVKM. V lost 6 bases to trimming and J lost 4 bases; unmatched junction nucleotides: 5. The CDR3 extends over 14 amino acids.

J is TRBJ2-2 and V is TRBV6-6, with 8 bases matching TRBD2. This CDR3 contains 15 residues. V trimming: 6 bases; J trimming: 2 bases; junction bases outside the gene matches: 5. Germline V gene data show CDR1 as MNHNY and CDR2 as SVGAGI (reference sequence). CDR3 residues: CASSSSGRNTGELFF. CDR3 nucleotides: TGTGCCAGCAGCTCCAGCGGGAGAAACACCGGGGAGCTGTTTTTT.

The genes are TRBV11-3 and TRBJ2-1, with TRBD2 matching over 16 bases. The CDR3 covers 14 residues. Germline trimming cut 4 bases from V and 15 bases from J; bases unmatched to any gene: 6. Germline lookup yields CDR1 SGHNT and CDR2 YENEEA. CDR3 in amino acids: CASSSGLAGGPLFF. CDR3 nucleotide sequence: TGTGCCAGCAGCTCGGGACTAGCGGGAGGGCCGCTGTTCTTC.

This clone occurred once. The V call is TRBV7-6, the J call TRBJ1-1; D may be TRBD1 (6 bases). This CDR3 is 15 amino acids long. Germline lookup yields CDR1 SGHVS and CDR2 FNYEAQ. V lost 5 bases and J lost 0, with 13 bases in between. This CDR3 is CASSETGQMNTEAFF. Written as DNA, the CDR3 is TGTGCCAGCAGCGAGACTGGACAGATGAACACTGAAGCTTTCTTT.

V usage is TRBV19 and J usage is TRBJ1-6; D call uncertain. The V and J ends lost 5 bases and 14 bases respectively, with 16 bases between them. This CDR3 is built from 13 residues. CDR1 is LNHDA and CDR2 is SQIVND in the germline V gene (reference sequence). The CDR3 here is CASSEQPASTLHF. The DNA for the CDR3 is TGTGCCAGTAGTGAGCAACCGGCTTCGACCCTCCACTTT.

The rearrangement links TRBV19 to TRBJ2-7; D is possibly TRBD1 (6 bases). Germline CDR1 is LNHDA and CDR2 is SQIVND (reference sequence). Trimming took off 3 bases at V and 4 bases at J, with 10 bases between the two ends. The length of the CDR3 is 13 residues. In DNA, the CDR3 is TGTGCCAGTAGTATGGGGGCCACTTACGAGCAGTACTTC. Its translation is CASSMGATYEQYF.

The CDR3 protein is CASSPRGGPDTQYF. In nucleotides, the CDR3 is TGTGCCAGCAGCCCCAGGGGAGGGCCCGATACGCAGTATTTT. This sequence joins TRBV6-5 and TRBJ2-3; TRBD2 might be the D (7 bases). CDR3 length: 14 amino acids. The germline V gene has CDR1 MNHEY and CDR2 SVGAGI. Between the trimmed V and J ends, which lost 6 bases and 6 bases, there was a span of 16 bases.

This clone was observed a single time. This chain joins TRBV5-4 and TRBJ2-7, with D unclear. Germline values: CDR1 SGHNT, CDR2 YYREEE (reference sequence). The CDR3 covers 12 residues. Trimming removed 2 bases from V and 3 bases from J, with 6 bases in between. As DNA, the CDR3 is TGTGCCAGCAGCTTCGATAGCTACGAGCAGTACTTC. It is translated as CASSFDSYEQYF. Using reference TRBV5-4 and TRBJ2-7 for the parts outside the CDR3, the full variable domain is ETGVTQSPTHLIKTRGQQVTLRCSSQSGHNTVSWYQQALGQGPQFIFQYYREEENGRGNFPPRFSGLQFPNYSSELNVNALELDDSALYLCASSFDSYEQYFGPGTRLTVT.

V gene TRBV19 combines with J gene TRBJ2-7, with TRBD1 as a possible D gene (5 bases). This CDR3 is 14 amino acids long. The germline V gene encodes CDR1 LNHDA and CDR2 SQIVND (reference sequence). V dropped 3 bases and J dropped 2 bases, with 11 bases sitting between them. CDR3 coding DNA: TGTGCCAGTAGTATCTGGGGCAGTCCCTACGAGCAGTACTTC. It codes for CASSIWGSPYEQYF.

This chain connects TRBV14 to TRBJ2-7; D gene ambiguous. Germline CDR1 reads SGHDN; CDR2 reads FVKESK. CDR3 size: 15 residues. Trimming removed 3 bases from V and 5 bases from J, with 17 bases in between. CDR3 coding DNA: TGTGCCAGCAGCCATACCGACCCCCCTTGGGACGAGCAGTACTTC. Translation gives CASSHTDPPWDEQYF.

The J gene is TRBJ2-1, the V gene TRBV7-9; tentatively, D is TRBD1 (6 bases). Germline V gives CDR1 SEHNR, CDR2 FQNEAQ (reference sequence). This CDR3 is 13 amino acids long. The germline V and J ends were trimmed by 2 bases and 10 bases, with 12 bases remaining between them. This CDR3 is CASSLLDSQEQFF. The DNA for the CDR3 is TGTGCCAGCAGCTTATTGGACAGCCAAGAGCAGTTCTTC.

V is TRBV28 and J is TRBJ2-5; D perhaps matches TRBD1 (7 bases). The CDR3 is 15 amino acids. The germline V and J ends were trimmed by 3 bases and 5 bases, with 16 bases remaining between them. Germline lookup yields CDR1 MDHEN and CDR2 SYDVKM. This chain's CDR3 is CASSFWAGGRETQYF. CDR3 DNA: TGTGCCAGCAGTTTTTGGGCAGGGGGGAGGGAGACCCAGTACTTC.

V is TRBV2 and J is TRBJ1-2; D is unclear. CDR3 size: 11 residues. CDR1 SNHLY and CDR2 FYNNEI come from the germline V gene. Trimming took off 4 bases at V and 5 bases at J, with 5 bases between the two ends. CDR3 loop: CASSVNYGYTF. The CDR3 DNA sequence: TGTGCCAGCAGTGTAAATTATGGCTACACCTTC.

The chain carries TRBV7-2 and TRBJ1-2; D gene unclear. Trimming removed 10 bases at V and 1 base at J, with 16 bases between. The CDR3 consists of 14 residues. CDR1 is SGHTA and CDR2 is FQGNSA in the germline V gene. Here the CDR3 reads CATAQGSNNYGYTF. CDR3 bases: TGTGCCACCGCCCAAGGCTCAAATAACTATGGCTACACCTTC.

The chain uses TRBV7-2 and TRBJ2-5; D is possibly TRBD1 or TRBD2 (5 bases each). Germline CDR1 is SGHTA and CDR2 is FQGNSA. CDR3 size: 13 residues. V lost 8 bases to trimming and J lost 1 base, with 11 bases between them. CDR3 sequence reads: CASEGQAQETQYF. The CDR3, as DNA: TGTGCCAGCGAGGGGCAGGCCCAAGAGACCCAGTACTTC.

The rearrangement joins TRBV5-6 to TRBJ1-2; D remains ambiguous. CDR3 size: 11 residues. V lost 4 bases to trimming and J lost 3 bases, with 4 bases between them. The germline gives CDR1 SGHDT, CDR2 YYEEEE. The CDR3 is CASSQYYGYTF. The CDR3 DNA is TGTGCCAGCAGCCAGTACTATGGCTACACCTTC.